This T cell receptor (beta chain) comes out of a study of T cell repertoires in cytomegalovirus infection. Study information: Evidence of both CMV infection and a matching HLA type came from public TCR beta signatures. Study conclusions and caveats: It was HLA-C-restricted CMV-specific TCR beta clonotypes that dominated the response ex vivo.

MiXCR, applied by TCRdb to the reads, yields one record per CDR3 protein. The sample shows around 500,000 distinct CDR3 sequences, about 42% of them seen only once. With regard to this clonotype: Its matching antigen is unknown.

Germline assignment: CDR1 LGHNA and CDR2 YSLEER. This CDR3 is 16 amino acids long. The V segment lost 1 base and the J segment 2 bases; nucleotides outside the gene matches: 3. The sequences come from cultured PBMCs, collected from culture after CMV antigen stimulation. The V gene is TRBV4-3, the J gene TRBJ2-7; TRBD2 aligns across 12 bases. The origin of this receptor is a human donor in good health (CMV status not recorded). Some clones in this sample may be carry-over from other donors' samples. The CDR3 coding sequence is TGCGCCAGCAGCCAAGCTACTAGCGGGAGGACCTACGAGCAGTACTTC. This translates into CASSQATSGRTYEQYF.